The 18 T cell receptor beta chains reported below all come from one sample, sequenced in a study of Ad26.COV2.S vaccination and SARS-CoV-2 variants. Treatment noted: over 15 received Ad26.COV2.S at low or high dose, single or two shots; about five received placebo; per-sample allocation not given. Samples came from day 63 after the first vaccine or placebo injection. Here immunoSEQ multiplex PCR was the method, and the copy in TCRdb shows in-frame clones only, minus some. Seen here are approximately 300,000 clones, around four fifths observed once, and the top ten hold about 2.1%. This specimen was peripheral blood, taken in a trial of Ad26.COV2.S vaccine versus placebo. Every receptor here comes from a person between 18 and 65 years old who received the Ad26.COV2.S COVID-19 vaccine or a placebo.

V and J are TRBV5-1 and TRBJ2-1; 7 bases match TRBD1. With V trimmed by 3 bases and J by 5 bases, 8 bases remained unmatched. From germline, CDR1 is SGHRS and CDR2 YFSETQ. The CDR3 is 15 residues long. The CDR3 DNA reads as TGCGCCAGCAGCTCACAGGGGCCCCCGGACAATGAGCAGTTCTTC. Its translation: CASSSQGPPDNEQFF. The whole variable domain, remainder taken from reference TRBV5-1 and TRBJ2-1, is KAGVTQTPRYLIKTRGQQVTLSCSPISGHRSVSWYQQTPGQGLQFLFEYFSETQRNKGNFPGRFSGRQFSNSRSEMNVSTLELGDSALYLCASSSQGPPDNEQFFGPGTRLTVL.

V is TRBV12-3 or TRBV12-4 and J is TRBJ1-2, with D possibly matching TRBD1 (5 bases). The CDR3 runs to 13 residues. V was cut by 5 bases and J by 4 bases, with 11 bases left in between. The CDR3 sequence is CASSPTASYGYTF. CDR3 DNA: TGTGCCAGCAGTCCGACAGCTTCCTATGGCTACACCTTC.

The sample holds one count of this clone. The V and J genes are TRBV6-1 and TRBJ1-1; D not resolved. V lost 0 bases, J lost 0 bases, and 11 bases lay in between. The CDR3 runs 16 residues. Germline V gives CDR1 MNHNS, CDR2 SASEGT. The CDR3 DNA reads TGTGCCAGCAGTGAAGCGTTTAGGGCCGTGAACACTGAAGCTTTCTTT. It yields the protein CASSEAFRAVNTEAFF.

The chain links TRBV28 to TRBJ1-1; D is undetermined. The ends were cut back, 4 bases at V and 3 bases at J, with 9 bases in the middle. The CDR3 contains 13 residues. CDR1 MDHEN and CDR2 SYDVKM come from the germline V gene. The CDR3 is CASSSLVDTEAFF. As DNA, the CDR3 is TGTGCCAGCAGTTCCCTAGTAGACACTGAAGCTTTCTTT.

This clone appeared a few times. The V call is TRBV18, the J call TRBJ1-6; 9 bases align to TRBD1. CDR1 is KGHSH and CDR2 is LQKENI in the germline V gene. The CDR3 consists of 14 residues. With V trimmed by 3 bases and J by 11 bases, 5 bases remained unmatched. DNA for the CDR3: TGTGCCAGCTCACCGGACAGGGGATATCCACCCCTCCACTTT. Protein: CASSPDRGYPPLHF.

This clone was observed a few times. The chain links TRBV7-9 to TRBJ2-2; D is undetermined. Germline CDR1 SEHNR, CDR2 FQNEAQ (reference sequence). The CDR3 totals 14 residues. V dropped 5 bases and J dropped 4 bases, with 11 bases sitting between them. CDR3 amino acids: CASSPVDGTGELFF. CDR3 nucleotides: TGTGCCAGCAGCCCAGTCGACGGCACCGGGGAGCTGTTTTTT.

The V and J genes are TRBV7-3 and TRBJ2-3; TRBD1 agrees at 9 bases. Germline trimming cut 5 bases from V and 4 bases from J; bases unmatched to any gene: 7. Per the germline V gene, CDR1 is SGHTA and CDR2 is FQGTGA. CDR3 length: 15 residues. CDR3 coding DNA: TGTGCCAGCAGCCTCGGGGACAGGGACGCAGATACGCAGTATTTT. It codes for CASSLGDRDADTQYF.

The J gene is TRBJ2-5, the V gene TRBV5-6, with D unresolved. Germline assignment: CDR1 SGHDT and CDR2 YYEEEE. The CDR3 has 18 residues. Trimming cost V 4 bases and J 0 bases, with 22 bases left between them. In DNA form, the CDR3 reads TGTGCCAGCAGCCTTGGACCCTTCCCAACCTCGTACCAAGAGACCCAGTACTTC. This encodes CASSLGPFPTSYQETQYF.

V and J are TRBV19 and TRBJ1-5, with 7 nucleotides matching TRBD1. V was pared by 4 bases and J by 6 bases, with 6 bases of the junction left unmatched. Germline loops: CDR1 LNHDA, CDR2 SQIVND (reference sequence). The CDR3 has 14 amino acids. CDR3 region: CASSTEDRVQPQHF. The CDR3 DNA follows: TGTGCCAGTAGTACTGAAGACAGGGTTCAGCCCCAGCATTTT.

The genes are TRBV9 and TRBJ2-1; 7 bases are shared with TRBD1. V was clipped by 5 bases and J by 1 base; unmatched bases: 6. Looked up from germline, CDR1 is SGDLS and CDR2 is YYNGEE. The CDR3 has 15 amino acids. The CDR3 region is CASRSQGDSYNEQFF. The CDR3, as DNA: TGTGCCAGCAGGAGCCAGGGGGATTCCTACAATGAGCAGTTCTTC.

The J gene is TRBJ2-1, the V gene TRBV29-1; 8 bases are shared with TRBD2. Trimming removed 7 bases from V and 5 bases from J; junction bases left unmatched: 7. Per germline, CDR1 SQVTM and CDR2 ANQGSEA. The CDR3 consists of 13 residues. The CDR3 here is CSGPGLGDNEQFF. For the CDR3, the DNA is TGCAGCGGGCCGGGACTAGGGGACAATGAGCAGTTCTTC.

The V and J genes are TRBV6-6 and TRBJ1-1; D ambiguous. V gave up 2 bases and J gave up 1 base, with 2 bases separating them. The germline V gene has CDR1 MNHNY and CDR2 SVGAGI (reference sequence). CDR3 length: 12 residues. The CDR3 loop reads CASSYANTEAFF. CDR3 DNA: TGTGCCAGCAGTTACGCGAACACTGAAGCTTTCTTT.

The chain recombines TRBV27 with TRBJ2-7, with 7 bases fitting TRBD2. The CDR3 consists of 13 residues. Losses at the gene ends were 7 bases for V and 5 bases for J; bases not matched to a gene: 8. CDR1 is MNHEY, CDR2 SMNVEV, per germline (reference sequence). In DNA, the CDR3 is TGTGCCAGCACCAGAGGGAGGGGCAACGAGCAGTACTTC. This sequence encodes CASTRGRGNEQYF.

This chain links TRBV11-2 with TRBJ2-3; 13 nucleotides align to TRBD2. CDR3 length equals 18 residues. The trim removed 1 base at V and 2 bases at J, leaving 6 bases unmatched. The germline gives CDR1 SGHAT, CDR2 FQNNGV. This chain's CDR3 is CASSLGLAGGRPTDTQYF. CDR3 nucleotides: TGTGCCAGCAGCTTAGGACTAGCGGGGGGACGACCCACAGATACGCAGTATTTT.

The chain couples TRBV2 to TRBJ1-4; D possibly corresponds to TRBD1 (5 bases). CDR3 length: 15 residues. Trimming took off 4 bases at V and 7 bases at J, with 16 bases between the two ends. CDR1 and CDR2 from the germline V gene are SNHLY and FYNNEI. CDR3 coding DNA: TGTGCCAGCAGTGGGAGGGGCGGGCGGACTGAAAAACTGTTTTTT. Its translation is CASSGRGGRTEKLFF.

CDR3 sequence reads: CASRGGLDQETQYF. The CDR3 nucleotides read TGTGCCAGCAGAGGCGGGTTAGACCAAGAGACCCAGTACTTC. The chain has TRBV7-9 and TRBJ2-5, with D possibly matching TRBD2 (5 bases). Germline CDR1 is SEHNR and CDR2 is FQNEAQ (reference sequence). CDR3 length equals 14 residues. V gave up 6 bases and J gave up 0 bases, with 11 bases separating them.

J is TRBJ2-3 and V is TRBV18; D unclear. Between the trimmed V and J ends, which lost 6 bases and 1 base, there was a span of 11 bases. In germline, CDR1 is KGHSH, CDR2 LQKENI. The CDR3 has 14 amino acids. The CDR3 sequence: CASSPSWGTDTQYF. CDR3 DNA: TGTGCCAGCTCTCCTAGTTGGGGCACAGATACGCAGTATTTT. Full variable domain (outside the CDR3, taken from reference TRBV18 and TRBJ2-3): NAGVMQNPRHLVRRRGQEARLRCSPMKGHSHVYWYRQLPEEGLKFMVYLQKENIIDESGMPKERFSAEFPKEGPSILRIQQVVRGDSAAYFCASSPSWGTDTQYFGPGTRLTVL.

The table lists this clone with a count of one. CDR3: CASSLSGTGVAMGYTF. For the CDR3, the DNA is TGCGCCAGCAGCTTGTCGGGGACAGGAGTAGCTATGGGCTACACCTTC. V gene TRBV5-1 combines with J gene TRBJ1-2, with TRBD1 identical over 8 bases. This CDR3 is built from 16 residues. With 1 base clipped from V and 8 bases from J, the junction kept 13 bases outside the gene matches. Germline V lookup: CDR1 SGHRS, CDR2 YFSETQ.